This TCR beta chain was retrieved from a study of human T cells and chemical hapten exposure (dated by TCRdb to about 2021). Regarding the research as a whole: For sensitization, 2% DPC in acetone was applied to an approximately 2 cm by approximately 2 cm area of upper inner arm skin. Patients additionally received weekly therapeutic DPC doses to the scalp throughout the roughly 25-week study period. Patch testing was done on the upper back using Finn chambers containing 0.01% DPC, and results were scored after 6 days according to International Contact Dermatitis Research Group standards. Alopecia areata with under or over 50% scalp involvement, alopecia totalis and alopecia universalis were represented in the patient cohort, which was mostly female. The libraries were sequenced as a pool, and the TCR yield per sample differed mostly because of small variations in library volumes within the pool. Peripheral blood TCR repertoire changes were tracked in vivo in alopecia patients during primary and secondary sensitization to the hapten diphenylcyclopropenone (DPC). Patient blood was sampled pre-sensitization (week 0) and at 2, 6 and about 24 weeks after DPC sensitization. Twenty-nine alopecia patients gave blood for TCR sequencing at one to four time points (pre-sensitization, 2, 6 and 24 weeks). General findings and caveats noted by the study authors: After repeated subsampling, changes were observed in the strength of the expansion versus patch-test correlation and in the threshold at which the correlation became significant. Alopecia, a presumed autoimmune disease, was present in all patients, so the immune response of the patients might differ from that of healthy individuals. Compared with pre-sensitization or healthy control sets, expanded TCRs formed significantly more large CDR3 similarity clusters, which is consistent with antigen-driven responses. Patch test score correlated positively with the number of PT1 expanded TCRs, reaching significance at thresholds 8, 16 and 32 but not at 4. No change with DPC sensitization was found in the number of TCRs above 1 in 1000 frequency, and no evidence of global repertoire structure alterations was found.

Notes on this clonotype: No antigen is known for it. No quality values exist for individual bases; no much larger clone is one base distant.

The library was obtained by RACE. Sequencing instrument: NextSeq 500. Library preparation attached unique molecular identifiers to individual cDNA molecules for quantitative, reproducible TCR counting. For every blood RNA sample, sequencing covered both the TCR alpha and TCR beta chains. As for the authors' bioinformatics: The median number of TCRs per sample was some 100,000, ranging from about 23,224 to 690,600. The Decombinator software suite was used to annotate the V, J and CDR3 of the TCR reads. For PS versus PT1 abundance plots, all samples were subsampled to the same number of TCRs (28,000). Expanded TCRs were defined as absent before sensitization and observed at least eight times at the 2-week time point. TCRdb reprocessing: public reads trimmed at Q25 with fastp, clones called with MiXCR, in-frame beta chains kept. Rows with a matching CDR3 protein are joined into one entry that keeps the most common DNA and genes. The V and J calls and clone size come from TCRdb's table, not from the authors' own analysis. Present in this sample are 95,000 or so distinct CDR3 sequences, over 9.5% of which were seen just once. The ten largest clones add up to approximately 3.4% of the sample.

The time point label, read with the paper, signifies: patch test 2, 6 weeks after DPC sensitization. The meaning of the sample's treatment or condition label: therapeutic diphenylcyclopropenone sensitization with weekly scalp DPC. At each patch-test visit, blood was drawn before the patch test was applied. Patients were eligible if aged 18 to 70, diagnosed with alopecia and judged suitable for DPC therapy, and pregnant patients were excluded. Unfractionated whole blood was collected in Tempus Blood RNA tubes, and total RNA was extracted from that blood. The trim is 2 bases for V and 1 base for J, with a gap of 9 bases between the germline ends. Reading the germline V gene (reference sequence) gives CDR1 LGHDT and CDR2 YNNKEL. The CDR3 goes from the cysteine to the phenylalanine over 14 residues. The only DNA kept is the CDR3, 42 bases in frame from the first base.

Here the chain combines TRBV3-1 and TRBJ2-7, and perhaps TRBD2 as D gene, on 5 matching bases. The starting material was whole blood, obtained in connection with sensitization to the hapten diphenylcyclopropenone (DPC). The TCR comes from a woman in her thirties or forties with alopecia areata. Some clones in this sample may be carry-over from other donors' samples. The CDR3 region has the sequence CASSQTSGSYEQYF. The sequence in DNA is TGTGCCAGCAGCCAAACGAGCGGTTCCTACGAGCAGTACTTC.